This T cell receptor (beta chain) was sequenced during a study of cytomegalovirus exposure and HLA in healthy donors. Whole-study results and caveats: A missense variant in DCLRE1C was later tied to TCR beta V- and J-gene trimming. In an earlier analysis, about 90% or about 30%: the productive usage of most TCR beta V segments. Serostatus for CMV was the only available immune exposure information.

V was pared by 4 bases and J by 7 bases, with 8 bases between. The CDR3 spans 11 residues. In the PCR, 60 Vbeta and 13 Jbeta primers were used. The table came from immunoSEQ multiplex PCR; TCRdb's copy has only in-frame clones and leaves some out. Of approximately 150,000 clones detected, approximately 79% appear once; the ten largest clones hold 2.5% to 3.5%. As for this clone: Its antigen remains unknown.

The chain combines TRBV23-1 with TRBJ2-7; a possible D gene is TRBD2 (5 bases). TRBV23-1 is treated as an ORF (open reading frame) with a function not yet certain. Specimen: PBMCs. The sequence was obtained from a woman in her twenties or thirties in good health and CMV-seronegative. CDR3 sequence (DNA): TGCGCCAGCAGTCCAACGGGGGAGCAGTACTTC. It codes for CASSPTGEQYF.